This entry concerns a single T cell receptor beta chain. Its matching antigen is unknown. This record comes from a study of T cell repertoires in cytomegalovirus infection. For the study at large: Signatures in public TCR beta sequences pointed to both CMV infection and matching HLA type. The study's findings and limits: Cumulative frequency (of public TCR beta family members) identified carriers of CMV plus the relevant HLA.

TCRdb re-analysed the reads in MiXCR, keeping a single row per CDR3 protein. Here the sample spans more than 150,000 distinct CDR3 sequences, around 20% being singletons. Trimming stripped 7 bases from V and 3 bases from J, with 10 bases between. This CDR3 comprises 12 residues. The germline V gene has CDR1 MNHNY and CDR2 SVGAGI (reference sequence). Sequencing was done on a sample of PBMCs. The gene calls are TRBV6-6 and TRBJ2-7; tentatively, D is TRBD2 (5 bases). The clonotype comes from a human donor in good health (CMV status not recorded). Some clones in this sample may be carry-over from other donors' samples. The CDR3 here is CASMRADYEQYF. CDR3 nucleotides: TGTGCCAGCATGAGAGCGGACTACGAGCAGTACTTC.